Here is one TCR beta chain with its context. The data derive from a study of blood T cell repertoires in COVID-19. Study summary: The cDNA or gDNA used as material had been derived from T cells, B-cell-depleted T cells, or PBMCs.

This CDR3 is built from 15 residues. V was clipped by 0 bases and J by 4 bases, with 10 bases between them. The germline V gene encodes CDR1 MNHNY and CDR2 SVGAGI (reference sequence). In the study's own analysis: Reference gene primers were amplified, and this amplification served to estimate nucleated cell counts. Profiling relied on immunoSEQ multiplex PCR, and the TCRdb table lists in-frame clones only, not all of them. D and trimming were read from the DNA, whereas the V and J calls and clone size are those reported in that table. The table lists about 240,000 clones, 80% to 90% of them singletons.

The receptor was isolated from a man aged 35 to 55 who had recovered from COVID-19. The chain recombines TRBV6-6 with TRBJ1-5; D perhaps matches TRBD1 (5 bases). The source material was PBMCs or T cells enriched from blood (not recorded which). Here the CDR3 DNA reads TGTGCCAGCAGTTACTCTCAGACAGATAATCAGCCCCAGCATTTT. Its translation is CASSYSQTDNQPQHF.